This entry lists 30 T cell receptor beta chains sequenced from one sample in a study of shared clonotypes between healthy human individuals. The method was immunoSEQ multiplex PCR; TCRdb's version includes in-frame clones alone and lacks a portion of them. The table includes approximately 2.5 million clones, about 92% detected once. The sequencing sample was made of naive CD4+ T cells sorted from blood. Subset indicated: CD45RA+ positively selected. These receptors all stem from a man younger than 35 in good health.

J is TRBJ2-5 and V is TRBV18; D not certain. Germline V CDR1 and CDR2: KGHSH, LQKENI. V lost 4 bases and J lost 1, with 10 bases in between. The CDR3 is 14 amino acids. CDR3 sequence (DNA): TGTGCCAGCTCACGCGACTCTAGCCAAGAGACCCAGTACTTC. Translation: CASSRDSSQETQYF.

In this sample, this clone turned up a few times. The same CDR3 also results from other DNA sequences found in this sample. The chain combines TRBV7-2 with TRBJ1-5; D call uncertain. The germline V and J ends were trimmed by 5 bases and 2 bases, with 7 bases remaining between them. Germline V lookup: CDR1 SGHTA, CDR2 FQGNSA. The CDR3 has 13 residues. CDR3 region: CASSQGGNQPQHF. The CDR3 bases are TGTGCCAGCAGCCAAGGAGGCAATCAGCCCCAGCATTTT.

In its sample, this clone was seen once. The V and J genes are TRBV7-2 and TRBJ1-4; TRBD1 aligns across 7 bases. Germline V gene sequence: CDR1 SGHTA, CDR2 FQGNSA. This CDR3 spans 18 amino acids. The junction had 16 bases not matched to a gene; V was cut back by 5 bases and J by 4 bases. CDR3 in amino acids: CASSRGWAGGSFNEKLFF. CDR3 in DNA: TGTGCCAGCAGCCGAGGGTGGGCAGGGGGTAGCTTTAATGAAAAACTGTTTTTT.

In DNA form, the CDR3 reads TGTGCCTGGAGTTCATGGACCGAGAACACTGAAGCTTTCTTT. Amino acid sequence: CAWSSWTENTEAFF. The rearrangement links TRBV30 to TRBJ1-1; D gene uncertain. V was cut by 2 bases and J by 1 base, with 11 bases left in between. The CDR3 runs 14 residues. The germline gives CDR1 GTSNPN, CDR2 SVGIG (reference sequence).

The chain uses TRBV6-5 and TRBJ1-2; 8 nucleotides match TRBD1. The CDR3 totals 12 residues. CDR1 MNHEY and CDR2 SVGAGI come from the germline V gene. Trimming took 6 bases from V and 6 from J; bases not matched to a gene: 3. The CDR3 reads CASRSGGHGYTF. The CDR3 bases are TGTGCCAGCAGGTCAGGGGGCCATGGCTACACCTTC.

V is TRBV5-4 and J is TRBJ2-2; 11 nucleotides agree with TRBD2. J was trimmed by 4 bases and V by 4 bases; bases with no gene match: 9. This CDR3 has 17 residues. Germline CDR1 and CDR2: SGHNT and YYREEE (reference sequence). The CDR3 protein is CASSPGGLAGGTGELFF. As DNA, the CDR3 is TGTGCCAGCAGCCCCGGGGGGCTAGCGGGAGGCACCGGGGAGCTGTTTTTT.

The CDR3 sequence: CASSVVQGCIHTQYF. The CDR3 region has the DNA TGTGCCAGCAGCGTAGTACAGGGGTGTATCCATACGCAGTATTTT. The V gene is TRBV9, the J gene TRBJ2-3, with 7 bases aligning to TRBD1. CDR3 length: 15 residues. Germline V gene lookup returns CDR1 SGDLS and CDR2 YYNGEE. V trimming: 0 bases; J trimming: 7 bases; junction bases outside the gene matches: 8.

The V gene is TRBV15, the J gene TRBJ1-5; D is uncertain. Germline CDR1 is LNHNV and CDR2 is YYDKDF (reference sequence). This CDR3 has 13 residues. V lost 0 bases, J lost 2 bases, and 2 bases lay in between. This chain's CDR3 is CATSRDGNQPQHF. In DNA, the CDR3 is TGTGCCACCAGCAGAGACGGCAATCAGCCCCAGCATTTT.

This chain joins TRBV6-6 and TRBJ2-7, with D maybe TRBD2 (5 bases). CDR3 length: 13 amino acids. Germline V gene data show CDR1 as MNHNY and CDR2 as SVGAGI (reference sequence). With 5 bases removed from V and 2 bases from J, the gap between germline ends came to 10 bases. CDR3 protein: CASSLTSTYEQYF. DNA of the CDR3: TGTGCCAGCAGTCTCACTAGTACCTACGAGCAGTACTTC.

The CDR3 protein is CASSSIAAWKETQYF. The DNA for the CDR3 is TGTGCCAGCAGCTCCATAGCTGCCTGGAAAGAGACCCAGTACTTC. The rearrangement uses TRBV11-2 and TRBJ2-5; unclear D gene. Germline CDR1 SGHAT, CDR2 FQNNGV. The CDR3 extends over 15 amino acids. The V gene lost 4 bases and the J gene lost 3 bases, with 15 bases spanning the gap.

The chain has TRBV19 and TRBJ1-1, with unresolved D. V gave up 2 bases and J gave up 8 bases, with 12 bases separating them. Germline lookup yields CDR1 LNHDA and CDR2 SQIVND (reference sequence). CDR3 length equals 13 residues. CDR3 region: CASSIMAPAEAFF. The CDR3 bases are TGTGCCAGTAGTATAATGGCCCCCGCCGAAGCTTTCTTT.

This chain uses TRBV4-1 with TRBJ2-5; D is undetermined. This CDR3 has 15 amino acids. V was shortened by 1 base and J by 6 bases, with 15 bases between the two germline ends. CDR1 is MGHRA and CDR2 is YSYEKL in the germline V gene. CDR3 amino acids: CASSQGVGPAQTQYF. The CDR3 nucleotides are TGCGCCAGCAGCCAAGGGGTCGGACCAGCACAGACCCAGTACTTC.

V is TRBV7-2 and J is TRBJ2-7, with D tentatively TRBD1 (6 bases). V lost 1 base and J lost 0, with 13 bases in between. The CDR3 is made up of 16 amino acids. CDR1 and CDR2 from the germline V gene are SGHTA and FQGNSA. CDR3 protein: CASSLEPGVTSYEQYF. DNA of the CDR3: TGTGCCAGCAGCTTAGAACCAGGGGTCACCTCCTACGAGCAGTACTTC.

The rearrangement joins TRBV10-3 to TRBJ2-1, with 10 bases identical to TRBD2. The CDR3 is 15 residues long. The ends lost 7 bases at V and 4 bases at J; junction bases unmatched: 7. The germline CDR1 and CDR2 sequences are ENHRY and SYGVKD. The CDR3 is CAIKGTSGVYNEQFF. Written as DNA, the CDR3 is TGTGCCATCAAGGGTACTAGCGGGGTTTACAATGAGCAGTTCTTC.

This CDR3 is CASSASGGGTDTQYF. CDR3 DNA: TGTGCCAGCAGCGCTAGCGGGGGGGGAACAGATACGCAGTATTTT. This chain connects TRBV25-1 to TRBJ2-3; 12 positions match TRBD2. This CDR3 region has 15 residues. The V segment lost 6 bases and the J segment 3 bases; nucleotides outside the gene matches: 4. The germline CDR1 and CDR2 sequences are MGHDK and SYGVNS. The full variable domain, in which reference TRBV25-1 and TRBJ2-3 provide the parts outside the CDR3, is EADIYQTPRYLVIGTGKKITLECSQTMGHDKMYWYQQDPGMELHLIHYSYGVNSTEKGDLSSESTVSRIRTEHFPLTLESARPSHTSQYLCASSASGGGTDTQYFGPGTRLTVL.

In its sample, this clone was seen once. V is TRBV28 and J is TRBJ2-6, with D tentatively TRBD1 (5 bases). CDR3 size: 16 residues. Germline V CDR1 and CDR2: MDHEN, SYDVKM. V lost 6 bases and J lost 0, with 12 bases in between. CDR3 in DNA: TGTGCCAGCAGCCAACAGGAAACCTCTGGGGCCAACGTCCTGACTTTC. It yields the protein CASSQQETSGANVLTF.

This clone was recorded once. For the CDR3, the DNA is TGCGCCAGCAGCCAAGTCGGGGGGGCCGAGCAGTACTTC. It translates to CASSQVGGAEQYF. The chain employs TRBV4-1 and TRBJ2-7, with TRBD2 matching over 8 bases. The length of the CDR3 is 13 residues. The germline V gene encodes CDR1 MGHRA and CDR2 YSYEKL. V lost 1 base and J lost 6; bases outside the gene matches: 2.

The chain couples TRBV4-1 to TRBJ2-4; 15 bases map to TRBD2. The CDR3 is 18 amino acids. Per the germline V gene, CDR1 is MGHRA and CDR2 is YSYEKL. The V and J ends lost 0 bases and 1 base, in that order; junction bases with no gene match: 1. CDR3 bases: TGCGCCAGCAGCCAAGAGGGACTAGCGGGAGGTGCCAAAAACATTCAGTACTTC. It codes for CASSQEGLAGGAKNIQYF.

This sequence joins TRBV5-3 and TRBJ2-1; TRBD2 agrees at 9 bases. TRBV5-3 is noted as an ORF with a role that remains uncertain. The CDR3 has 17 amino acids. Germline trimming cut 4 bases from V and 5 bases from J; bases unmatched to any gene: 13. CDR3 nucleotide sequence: TGTGCCAGAAGCACCTCATCCGGGCGGGAGGGTAACAATGAGCAGTTCTTC. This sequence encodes CARSTSSGREGNNEQFF.

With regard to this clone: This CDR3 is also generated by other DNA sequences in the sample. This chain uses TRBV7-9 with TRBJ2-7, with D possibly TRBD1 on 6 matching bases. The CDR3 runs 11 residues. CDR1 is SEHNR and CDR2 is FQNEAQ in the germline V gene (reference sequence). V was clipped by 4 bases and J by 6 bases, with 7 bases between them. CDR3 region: CASSSGVEQYF. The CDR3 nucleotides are TGTGCCAGCAGCTCAGGGGTCGAGCAGTACTTC.

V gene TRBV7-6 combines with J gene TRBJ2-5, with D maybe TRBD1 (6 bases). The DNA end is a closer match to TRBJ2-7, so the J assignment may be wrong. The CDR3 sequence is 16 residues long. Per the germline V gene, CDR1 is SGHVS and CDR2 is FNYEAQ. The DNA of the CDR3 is TGTGCCAGCAGCTTACCCAGGGGCCCCTCCTCCTACGAGCAGTACTTC. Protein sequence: CASSLPRGPSSYEQYF.

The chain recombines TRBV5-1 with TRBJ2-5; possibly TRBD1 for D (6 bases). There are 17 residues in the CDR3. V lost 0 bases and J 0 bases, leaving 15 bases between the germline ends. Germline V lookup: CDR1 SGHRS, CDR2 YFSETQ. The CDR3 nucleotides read TGCGCCAGCAGCTTGGAACGGACAAGGGGGTACCAAGAGACCCAGTACTTC. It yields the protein CASSLERTRGYQETQYF. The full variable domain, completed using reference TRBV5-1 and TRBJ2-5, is KAGVTQTPRYLIKTRGQQVTLSCSPISGHRSVSWYQQTPGQGLQFLFEYFSETQRNKGNFPGRFSGRQFSNSRSEMNVSTLELGDSALYLCASSLERTRGYQETQYFGPGTRLLVL.

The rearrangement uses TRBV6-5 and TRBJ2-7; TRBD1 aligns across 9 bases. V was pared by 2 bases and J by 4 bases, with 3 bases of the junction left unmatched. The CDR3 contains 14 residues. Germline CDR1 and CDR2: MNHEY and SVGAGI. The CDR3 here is CASSYTQGAYEQYF. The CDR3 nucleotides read TGTGCCAGCAGTTACACACAGGGGGCATACGAGCAGTACTTC.

In nucleotides, the CDR3 is TGCGCCAGCAGCCAAGAACAGGGTGCGAGTTATAATGGCTACACCTTC. This sequence encodes CASSQEQGASYNGYTF. The chain has TRBV4-1 and TRBJ1-2; maybe TRBD1 (6 bases). V lost 0 bases to trimming and J lost 6 bases, with 17 bases between them. Germline values: CDR1 MGHRA, CDR2 YSYEKL. The CDR3 totals 16 residues.

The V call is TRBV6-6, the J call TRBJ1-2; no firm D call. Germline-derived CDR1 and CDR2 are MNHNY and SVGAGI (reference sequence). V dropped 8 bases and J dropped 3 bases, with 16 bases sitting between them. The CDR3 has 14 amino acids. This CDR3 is CASQGLGTDYGYTF. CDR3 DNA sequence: TGTGCCAGCCAAGGCCTCGGAACGGACTATGGCTACACCTTC.

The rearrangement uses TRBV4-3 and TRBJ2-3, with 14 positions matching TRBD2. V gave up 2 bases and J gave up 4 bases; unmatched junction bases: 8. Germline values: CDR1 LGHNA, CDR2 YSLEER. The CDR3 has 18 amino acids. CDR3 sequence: CASSQLPGLAGEADTQYF. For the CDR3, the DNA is TGCGCCAGCAGCCAACTCCCGGGACTAGCGGGAGAAGCAGATACGCAGTATTTT.

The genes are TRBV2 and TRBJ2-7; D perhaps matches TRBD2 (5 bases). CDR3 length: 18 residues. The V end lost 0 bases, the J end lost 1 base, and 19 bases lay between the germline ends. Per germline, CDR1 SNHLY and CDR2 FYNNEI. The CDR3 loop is CASSEARGLGGLSYEQYF. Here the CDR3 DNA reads TGTGCCAGCAGTGAAGCGCGAGGGTTAGGCGGACTTTCCTACGAGCAGTACTTC.

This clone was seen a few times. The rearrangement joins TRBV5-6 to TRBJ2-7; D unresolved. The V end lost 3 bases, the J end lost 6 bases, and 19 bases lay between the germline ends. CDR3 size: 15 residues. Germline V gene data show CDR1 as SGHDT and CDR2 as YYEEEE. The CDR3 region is CASSYLTGSSSEQYF. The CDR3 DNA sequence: TGTGCCAGCAGCTACTTAACCGGGTCCTCTTCCGAGCAGTACTTC.

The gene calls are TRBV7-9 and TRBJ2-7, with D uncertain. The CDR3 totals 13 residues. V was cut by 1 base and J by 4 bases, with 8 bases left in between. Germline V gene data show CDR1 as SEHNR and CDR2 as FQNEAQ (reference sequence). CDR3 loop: CASSLEVEYEQYF. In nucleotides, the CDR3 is TGTGCCAGCAGCTTAGAGGTCGAATACGAGCAGTACTTC.

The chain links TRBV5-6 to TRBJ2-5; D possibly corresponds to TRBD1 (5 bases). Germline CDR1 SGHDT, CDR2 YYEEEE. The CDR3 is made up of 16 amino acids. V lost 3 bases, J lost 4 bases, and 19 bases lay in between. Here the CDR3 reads CASSSSNAGFPETQYF. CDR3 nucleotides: TGTGCCAGCAGCTCGTCGAATGCAGGGTTCCCAGAGACCCAGTACTTC.